This TCR beta chain was retrieved from a study of T cells in Graves' hyperthyroidism and ophthalmopathy. Study results and limitations: Before onset, by a median of approximately 5.9 months, the model predicted ophthalmopathy. Among thyroid clonotypes expanded above 0.001, most also appeared in blood.

From germline, CDR1 is SQVTM and CDR2 ANQGSEA. Between the trimmed V and J ends, which lost 4 bases and 0 bases, there was a span of 12 bases. The CDR3 contains 15 residues. There are many counts of this clonotype. The antigen is undetermined. Amplified TCR beta CDR3 regions derived from RNA transcripts. HTBI primers drove first-round RT-PCR of the TCR CDR3. Each CDR3 protein gets one entry after TCRdb re-called the multiplex PCR reads with MiXCR. The repertoire holds around 720,000 distinct CDR3 sequences, with approximately 40% as singletons. The clonotype originates from a woman in her 40s with Graves' hyperthyroidism. The material sequenced was blood. V is TRBV29-1 and J is TRBJ2-2; D gene uncertain. The CDR3 is CSVGQISSNTGELFF. The CDR3 DNA reads TGCAGCGTTGGGCAGATAAGTTCGAACACCGGGGAGCTGTTTTTT.